This T cell receptor (beta chain) was recovered during a study of T-cell memory formation after mild COVID-19. Study-wide context: For the most part, TCR clusters were specific to one donor. The study's findings and limits: The main location of contracting CD4+ clones was CM and EM, and that of contracting CD8+ clones was EMRA.

For this clonotype: Its antigen is not identified.

TCR alpha and TCR beta cDNA libraries with sample barcodes and UMIs came from 5'RACE using constant-segment primers. TCRdb itself ran the 5' RACE reads through MiXCR, one entry per CDR3 protein. Of a few hundred thousand distinct CDR3 sequences listed, about 20% are singletons. The CDR3 loop spans 15 amino acids. Germline-derived CDR1 and CDR2 are DFQATT and SNEGSKA (reference sequence). Trimming removed 0 bases at V and 2 bases at J, with 11 bases between. Sequenced: PBMCs or a T cell subset sorted from them (not recorded which). This receptor was obtained from an adult woman who had mild COVID-19 (a few samples of this study predate the infection). Cell type and time point are not known. The gene calls are TRBV20-1 and TRBJ1-5; TRBD1 might be the D (5 bases). CDR3 residues: CSAREGGVGNQPQHF. In DNA form, the CDR3 reads TGCAGTGCTAGAGAGGGAGGGGTGGGCAATCAGCCCCAGCATTTT.